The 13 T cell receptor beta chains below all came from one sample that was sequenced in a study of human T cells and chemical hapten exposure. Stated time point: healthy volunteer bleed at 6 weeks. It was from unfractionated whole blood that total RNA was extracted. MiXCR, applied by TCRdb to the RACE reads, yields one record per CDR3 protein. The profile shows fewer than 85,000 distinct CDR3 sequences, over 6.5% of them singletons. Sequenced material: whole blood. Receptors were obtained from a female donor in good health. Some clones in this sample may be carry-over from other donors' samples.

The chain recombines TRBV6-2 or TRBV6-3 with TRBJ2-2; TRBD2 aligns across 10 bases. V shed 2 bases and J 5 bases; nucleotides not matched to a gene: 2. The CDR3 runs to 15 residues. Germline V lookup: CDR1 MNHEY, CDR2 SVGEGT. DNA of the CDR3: TGTGCCAGCAGTTACGGGGGACTAGCGACCGGGGAGCTGTTTTTT. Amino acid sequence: CASSYGGLATGELFF.

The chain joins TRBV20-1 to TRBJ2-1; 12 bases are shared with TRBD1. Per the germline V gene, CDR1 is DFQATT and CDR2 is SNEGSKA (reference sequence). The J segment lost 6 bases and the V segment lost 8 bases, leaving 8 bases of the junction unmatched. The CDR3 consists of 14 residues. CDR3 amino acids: CSTEGQGARNEQFF. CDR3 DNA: TGCAGTACGGAGGGACAGGGGGCCCGCAATGAGCAGTTCTTC.

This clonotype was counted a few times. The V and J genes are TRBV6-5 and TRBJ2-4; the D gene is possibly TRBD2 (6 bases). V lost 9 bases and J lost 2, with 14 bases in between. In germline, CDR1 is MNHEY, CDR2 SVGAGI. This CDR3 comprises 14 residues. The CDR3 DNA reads TGTGCCAGAGTCCGGGGGTGGACCAAAAACATTCAGTACTTC. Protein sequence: CARVRGWTKNIQYF.

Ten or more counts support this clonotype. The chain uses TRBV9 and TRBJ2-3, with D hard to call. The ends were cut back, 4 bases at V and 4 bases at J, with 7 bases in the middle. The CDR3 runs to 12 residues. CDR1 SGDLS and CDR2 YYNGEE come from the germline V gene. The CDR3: CASSSLPDTQYF. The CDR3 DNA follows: TGTGCCAGCAGCTCTCTTCCAGATACGCAGTATTTT.

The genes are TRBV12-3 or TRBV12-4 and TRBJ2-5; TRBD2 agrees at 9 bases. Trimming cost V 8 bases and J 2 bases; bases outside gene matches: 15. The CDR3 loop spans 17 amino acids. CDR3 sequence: CASSSGTSFPPQETQYF. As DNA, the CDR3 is TGTGCCAGCTCATCCGGGACTAGCTTTCCCCCTCAAGAGACCCAGTACTTC.

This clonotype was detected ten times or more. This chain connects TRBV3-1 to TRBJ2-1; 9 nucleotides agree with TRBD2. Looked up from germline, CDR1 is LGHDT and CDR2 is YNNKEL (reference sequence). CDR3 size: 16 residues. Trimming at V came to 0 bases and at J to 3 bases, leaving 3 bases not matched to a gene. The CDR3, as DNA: TGTGCCAGCAGCCAAGAGGGCGGGGGGGGCTACAATGAGCAGTTCTTC. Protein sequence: CASSQEGGGGYNEQFF.

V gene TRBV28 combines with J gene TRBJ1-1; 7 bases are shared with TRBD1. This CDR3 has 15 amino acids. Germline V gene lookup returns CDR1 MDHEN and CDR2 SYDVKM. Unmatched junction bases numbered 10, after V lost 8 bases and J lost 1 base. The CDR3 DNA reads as TGTGCCAGCGACAGAGGGGGCGCGGGGAACACTGAAGCTTTCTTT. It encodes CASDRGGAGNTEAFF.

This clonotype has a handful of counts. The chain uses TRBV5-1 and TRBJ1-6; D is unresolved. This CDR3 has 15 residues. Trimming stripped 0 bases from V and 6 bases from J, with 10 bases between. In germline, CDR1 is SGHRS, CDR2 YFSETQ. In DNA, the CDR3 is TGCGCCAGCAGCTTGGATAGAAACTTTAATTCACCCCTCCACTTT. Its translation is CASSLDRNFNSPLHF.

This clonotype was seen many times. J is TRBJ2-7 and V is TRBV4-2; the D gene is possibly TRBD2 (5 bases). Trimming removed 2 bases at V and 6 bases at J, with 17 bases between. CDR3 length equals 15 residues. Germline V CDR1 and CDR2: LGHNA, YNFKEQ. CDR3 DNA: TGTGCCAGCAGCCAAAGTCACGGGGTCCTCCTCGAGCAGTACTTC. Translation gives CASSQSHGVLLEQYF.

This CDR3 reads CASSLEVNTEAFF. As DNA, the CDR3 is TGTGCCAGCAGCTTAGAAGTGAACACTGAAGCTTTCTTT. The chain recombines TRBV7-9 with TRBJ1-1; no clear D. CDR3 length: 13 amino acids. The V gene lost 1 base and the J gene lost 0 bases, with 3 bases spanning the gap. Germline CDR1 and CDR2: SEHNR and FQNEAQ (reference sequence).

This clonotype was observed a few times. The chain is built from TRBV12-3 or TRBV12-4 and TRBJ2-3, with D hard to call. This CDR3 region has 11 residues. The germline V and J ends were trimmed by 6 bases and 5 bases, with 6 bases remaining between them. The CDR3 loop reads CASRLVDTQYF. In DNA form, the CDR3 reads TGTGCCAGCAGGCTAGTAGATACGCAGTATTTT.

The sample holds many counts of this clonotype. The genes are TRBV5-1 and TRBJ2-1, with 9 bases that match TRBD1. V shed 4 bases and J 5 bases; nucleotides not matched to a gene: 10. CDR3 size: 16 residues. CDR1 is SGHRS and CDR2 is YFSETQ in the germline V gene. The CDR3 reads CASSAGPTGGNNEQFF. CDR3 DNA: TGCGCCAGCAGCGCTGGACCGACAGGGGGTAACAATGAGCAGTTCTTC. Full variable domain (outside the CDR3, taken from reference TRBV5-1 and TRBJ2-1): KAGVTQTPRYLIKTRGQQVTLSCSPISGHRSVSWYQQTPGQGLQFLFEYFSETQRNKGNFPGRFSGRQFSNSRSEMNVSTLELGDSALYLCASSAGPTGGNNEQFFGPGTRLTVL.

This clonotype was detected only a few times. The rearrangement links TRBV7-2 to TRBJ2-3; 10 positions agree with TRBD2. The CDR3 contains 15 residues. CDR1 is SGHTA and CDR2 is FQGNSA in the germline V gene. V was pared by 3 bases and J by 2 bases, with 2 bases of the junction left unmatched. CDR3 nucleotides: TGTGCCAGCAGCTTCAGCGGGGGGGACACAGATACGCAGTATTTT. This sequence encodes CASSFSGGDTDTQYF.